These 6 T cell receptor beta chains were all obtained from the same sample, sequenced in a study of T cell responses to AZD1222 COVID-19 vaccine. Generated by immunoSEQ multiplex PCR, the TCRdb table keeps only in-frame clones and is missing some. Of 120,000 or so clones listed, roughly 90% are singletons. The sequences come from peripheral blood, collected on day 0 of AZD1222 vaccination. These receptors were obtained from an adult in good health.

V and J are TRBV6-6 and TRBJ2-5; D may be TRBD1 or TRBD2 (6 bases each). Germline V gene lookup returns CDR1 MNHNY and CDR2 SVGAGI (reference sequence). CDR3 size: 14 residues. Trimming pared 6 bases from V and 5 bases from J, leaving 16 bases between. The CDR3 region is CASSRGGYEETQYF. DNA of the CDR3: TGTGCCAGCAGCCGAGGGGGGTACGAGGAGACCCAGTACTTC.

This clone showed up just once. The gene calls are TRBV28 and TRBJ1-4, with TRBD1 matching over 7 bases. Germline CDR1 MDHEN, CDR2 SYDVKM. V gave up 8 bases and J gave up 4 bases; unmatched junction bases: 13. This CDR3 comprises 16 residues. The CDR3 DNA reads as TGTGCCAGCGAGCCATCAGGGGGGCCTCGTAATGAAAAACTGTTTTTT. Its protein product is CASEPSGGPRNEKLFF.

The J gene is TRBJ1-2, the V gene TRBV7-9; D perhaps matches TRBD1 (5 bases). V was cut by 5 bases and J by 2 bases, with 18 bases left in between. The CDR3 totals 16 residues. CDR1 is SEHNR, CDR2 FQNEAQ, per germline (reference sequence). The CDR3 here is CASSPHGMGENYGYTF. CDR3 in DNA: TGTGCCAGCAGCCCCCATGGAATGGGGGAGAACTATGGCTACACCTTC.

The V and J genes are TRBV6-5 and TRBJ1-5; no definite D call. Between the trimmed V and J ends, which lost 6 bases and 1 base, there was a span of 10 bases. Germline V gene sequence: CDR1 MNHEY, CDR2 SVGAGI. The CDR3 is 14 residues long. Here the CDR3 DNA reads TGTGCCAGCAGCCCGGACGGGAGCAATCAGCCCCAGCATTTT. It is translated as CASSPDGSNQPQHF.

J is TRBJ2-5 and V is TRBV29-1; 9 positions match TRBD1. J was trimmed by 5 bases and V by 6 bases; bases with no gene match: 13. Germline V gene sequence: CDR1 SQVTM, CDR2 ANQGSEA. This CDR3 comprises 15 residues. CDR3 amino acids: CSVETGGWTMETQYF. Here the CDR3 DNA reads TGCAGCGTCGAGACAGGGGGTTGGACAATGGAGACCCAGTACTTC.

Written as DNA, the CDR3 is TGTGCCAGCAGATCAACAGGGGATTGGAACACTGAAGCTTTCTTT. As protein: CASRSTGDWNTEAFF. The chain joins TRBV27 to TRBJ1-1; 7 bases are shared with TRBD1. V gave up 6 bases and J gave up 1 base; unmatched junction bases: 8. The CDR3 is 15 residues long. In germline, CDR1 is MNHEY, CDR2 SMNVEV (reference sequence).